The present T cell receptor beta chain was sequenced within a study of technical replicates of blood from a few donors. V was pared by 5 bases and J by 3 bases, with 14 bases between. The V gene's germline CDR1 is MNHEY and CDR2 SMNVEV (reference sequence). This CDR3 region has 14 residues. Some clones are missing from TCRdb's copy, which holds only in-frame ones; the method was immunoSEQ multiplex PCR. The profile shows about 83,000 clones, approximately 94% of them singletons. V usage is TRBV27 and J usage is TRBJ2-7; no clear D gene. This clonotype was sampled from a human donor in good health. The material sequenced was T cells isolated from PBMCs. The CDR3 DNA reads TGTGCCAGCAGTGCCCACTCCAATAACTACGAGCAGTACTTC. Translating it yields CASSAHSNNYEQYF.